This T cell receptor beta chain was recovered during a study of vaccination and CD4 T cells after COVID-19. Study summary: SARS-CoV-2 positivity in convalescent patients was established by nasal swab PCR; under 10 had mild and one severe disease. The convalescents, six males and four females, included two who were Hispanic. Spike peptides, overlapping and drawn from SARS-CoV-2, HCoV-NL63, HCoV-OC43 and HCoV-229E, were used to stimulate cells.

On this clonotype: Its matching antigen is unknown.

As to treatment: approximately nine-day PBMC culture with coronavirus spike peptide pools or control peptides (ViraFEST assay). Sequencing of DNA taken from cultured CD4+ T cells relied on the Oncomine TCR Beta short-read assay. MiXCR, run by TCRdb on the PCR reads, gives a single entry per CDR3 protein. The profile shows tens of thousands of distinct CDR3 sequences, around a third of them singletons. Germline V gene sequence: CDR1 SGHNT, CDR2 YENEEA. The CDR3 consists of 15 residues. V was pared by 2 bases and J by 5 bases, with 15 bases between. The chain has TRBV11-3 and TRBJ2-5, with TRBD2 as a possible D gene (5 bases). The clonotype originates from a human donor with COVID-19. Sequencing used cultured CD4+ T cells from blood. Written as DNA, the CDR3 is TGTGCCAGCAGCTTATTGAGGGCCCTGGGGGAGACCCAGTACTTC. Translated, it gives CASSLLRALGETQYF.